This entry is about one T cell receptor (beta chain). Germline V CDR1 and CDR2: LGHNA, YSLEER. The CDR3 covers 15 residues. V gave up 1 base and J gave up 3 bases, with 12 bases separating them. The data were obtained in a study of blood T cell repertoires in COVID-19. Study-wide context: Samples came from the United States, Italy and Spain, spanning acute and convalescent COVID-19.

TCRdb's copy holds only in-frame clones and misses some; the assay was immunoSEQ multiplex PCR. Counted here are around 100,000 clones, 74% occurring once; the ten biggest clones make up 3.9%. The chain has TRBV4-3 and TRBJ1-2; D unresolved. The clonotype was recovered from a man between 65 and 85 years old with COVID-19, enrolled during active disease. The source material was peripheral blood. The CDR3 spells CASSQVLGTYYGYTF. The CDR3 region has the DNA TGCGCCAGCAGCCAAGTTTTGGGCACTTACTATGGCTACACCTTC.